This T cell receptor (beta chain) was recorded in a study of human T cells and chemical hapten exposure. The wider study: Minor volume differences among pooled libraries chiefly drove per-sample TCR yield variation.

The library labeled individual cDNA molecules by adding unique molecular identifiers to them. In the original workflow: Per-sample TCR counts ranged from about 20,000 to 690,600, median 95,638. TCRdb re-called the 5' RACE reads with MiXCR, one entry per CDR3 protein. TCRdb's processing, not the authors' own work, is the source of the V and J calls. Found here are more than 75,000 distinct CDR3 sequences, about 16% of them singletons; the top ten hold approximately 6.2%. In the case of this clonotype: Its antigen remains unknown.

Study observations and caveats: No shift was seen in TCRs above 1 in 1000 frequency with DPC sensitization.

It was unfractionated whole blood from which total RNA was extracted. Trimming at V came to 0 bases and at J to 3 bases, leaving 10 bases not matched to a gene. Germline-derived CDR1 and CDR2 are LGHNA and YSLEER. The CDR3 has 18 residues. The clonotype originates from a female donor in good health. The chain employs TRBV4-3 and TRBJ2-7, with TRBD2 matching over 11 bases. The CDR3, as DNA: TGCGCCAGCAGCCAAGATGCCTCCGGGACTAGCGGACACTACGAGCAGTACTTC. Residues: CASSQDASGTSGHYEQYF.